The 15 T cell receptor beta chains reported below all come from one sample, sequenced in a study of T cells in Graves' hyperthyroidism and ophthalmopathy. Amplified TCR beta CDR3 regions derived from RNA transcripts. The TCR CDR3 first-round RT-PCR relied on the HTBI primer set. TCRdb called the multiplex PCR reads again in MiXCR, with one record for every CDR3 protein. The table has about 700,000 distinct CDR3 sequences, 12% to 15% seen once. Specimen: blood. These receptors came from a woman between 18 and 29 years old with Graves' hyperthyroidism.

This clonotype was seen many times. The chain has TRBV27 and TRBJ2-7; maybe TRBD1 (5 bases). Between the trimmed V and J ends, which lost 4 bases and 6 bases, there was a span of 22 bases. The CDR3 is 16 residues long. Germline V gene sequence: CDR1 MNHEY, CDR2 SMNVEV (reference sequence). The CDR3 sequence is CASSSSVLRTIGEQYF. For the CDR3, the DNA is TGTGCCAGCAGTTCCTCCGTGCTCCGGACAATCGGCGAGCAGTACTTC.

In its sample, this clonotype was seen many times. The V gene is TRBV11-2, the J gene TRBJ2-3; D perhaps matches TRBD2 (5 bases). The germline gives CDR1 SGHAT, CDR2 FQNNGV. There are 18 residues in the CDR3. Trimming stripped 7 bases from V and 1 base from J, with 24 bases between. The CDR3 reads CASTKDPRKGDGTDTQYF. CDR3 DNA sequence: TGTGCCAGCACCAAAGATCCACGGAAGGGAGACGGCACAGATACGCAGTATTTT.

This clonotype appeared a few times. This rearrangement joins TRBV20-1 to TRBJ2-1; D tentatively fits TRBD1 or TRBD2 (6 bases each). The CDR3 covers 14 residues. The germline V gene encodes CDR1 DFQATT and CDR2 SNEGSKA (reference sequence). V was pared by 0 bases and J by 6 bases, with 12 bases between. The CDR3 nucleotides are TGCAGTGCTAGAGATGAGGGGGGAATCAATGAGCAGTTCTTC. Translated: CSARDEGGINEQFF.

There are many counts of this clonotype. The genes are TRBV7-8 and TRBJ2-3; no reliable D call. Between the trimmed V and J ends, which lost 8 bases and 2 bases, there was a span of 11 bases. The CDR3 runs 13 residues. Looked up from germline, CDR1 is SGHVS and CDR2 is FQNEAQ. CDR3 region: CASETLYTDTQYF. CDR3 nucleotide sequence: TGTGCCAGCGAGACTTTATACACAGATACGCAGTATTTT. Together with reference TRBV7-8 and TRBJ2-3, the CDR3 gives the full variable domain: GAGVSQSPRYKVAKRGQDVALRCDPISGHVSLFWYQQALGQGPEFLTYFQNEAQLDKSGLPSDRFFAERPEGSVSTLKIQRTQQEDSAVYLCASETLYTDTQYFGPGTRLTVL.

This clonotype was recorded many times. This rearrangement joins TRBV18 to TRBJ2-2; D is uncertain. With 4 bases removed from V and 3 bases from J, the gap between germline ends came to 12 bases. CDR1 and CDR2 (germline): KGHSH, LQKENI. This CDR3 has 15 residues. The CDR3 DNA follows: TGTGCCAGCTCACGCGGCAGGCCAGACACCGGGGAGCTGTTTTTT. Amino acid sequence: CASSRGRPDTGELFF.

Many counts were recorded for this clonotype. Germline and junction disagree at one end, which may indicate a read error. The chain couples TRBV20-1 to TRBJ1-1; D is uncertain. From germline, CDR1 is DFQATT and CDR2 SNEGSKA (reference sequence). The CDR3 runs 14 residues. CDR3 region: CSARATGKGTEAFF. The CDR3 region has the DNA TGCAGTGCCAGAGCCACGGGTAAGGGCACTGAAGCTTTCTTT.

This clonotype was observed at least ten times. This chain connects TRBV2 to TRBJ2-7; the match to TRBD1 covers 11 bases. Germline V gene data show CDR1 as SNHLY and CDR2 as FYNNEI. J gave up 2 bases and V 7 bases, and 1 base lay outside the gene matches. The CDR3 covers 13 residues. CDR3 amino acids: CASKGQGAYEQYF. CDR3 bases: TGTGCCAGCAAGGGACAGGGGGCCTACGAGCAGTACTTC.

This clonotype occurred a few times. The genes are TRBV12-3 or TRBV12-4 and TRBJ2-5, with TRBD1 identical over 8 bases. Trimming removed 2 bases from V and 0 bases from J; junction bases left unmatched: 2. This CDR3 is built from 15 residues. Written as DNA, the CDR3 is TGTGCCAGCAGTTTAACAGGGGGGTACCAAGAGACCCAGTACTTC. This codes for CASSLTGGYQETQYF.

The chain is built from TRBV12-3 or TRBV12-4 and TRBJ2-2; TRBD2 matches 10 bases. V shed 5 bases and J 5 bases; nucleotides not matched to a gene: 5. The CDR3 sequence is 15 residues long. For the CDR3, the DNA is TGTGCCAGCAGTGCTAGCGGGAGAGGGACCGGGGAGCTGTTTTTT. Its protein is CASSASGRGTGELFF.

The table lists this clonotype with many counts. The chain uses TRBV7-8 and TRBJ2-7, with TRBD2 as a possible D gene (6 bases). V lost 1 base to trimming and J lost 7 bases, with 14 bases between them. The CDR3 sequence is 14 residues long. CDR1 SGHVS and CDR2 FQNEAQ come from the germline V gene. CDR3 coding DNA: TGTGCCAGCAGCTTAGATGGGCTAGCGAGTGAGCAGTACTTC. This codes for CASSLDGLASEQYF.

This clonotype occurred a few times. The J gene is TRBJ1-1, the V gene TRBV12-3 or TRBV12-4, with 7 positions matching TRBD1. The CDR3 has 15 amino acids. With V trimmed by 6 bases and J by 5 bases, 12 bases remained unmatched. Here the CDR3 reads CASRPQMTGYTEAFF. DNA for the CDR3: TGTGCCAGCAGACCCCAGATGACAGGGTATACTGAAGCTTTCTTT.

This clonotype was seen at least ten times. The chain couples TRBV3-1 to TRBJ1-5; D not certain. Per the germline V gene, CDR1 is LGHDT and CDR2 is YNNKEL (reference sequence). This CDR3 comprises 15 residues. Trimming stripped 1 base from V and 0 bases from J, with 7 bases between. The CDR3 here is CASSQGPYSNQPQHF. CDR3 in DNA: TGTGCCAGCAGCCAAGGTCCTTATAGCAATCAGCCCCAGCATTTT.

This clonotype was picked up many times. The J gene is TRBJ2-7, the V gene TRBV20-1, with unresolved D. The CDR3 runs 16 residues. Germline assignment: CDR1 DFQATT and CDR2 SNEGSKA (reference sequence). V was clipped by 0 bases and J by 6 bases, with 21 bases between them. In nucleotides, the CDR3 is TGCAGTGCTAGAGATTTTGGGGTGGGGATCTATGGCGAGCAGTACTTC. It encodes CSARDFGVGIYGEQYF.

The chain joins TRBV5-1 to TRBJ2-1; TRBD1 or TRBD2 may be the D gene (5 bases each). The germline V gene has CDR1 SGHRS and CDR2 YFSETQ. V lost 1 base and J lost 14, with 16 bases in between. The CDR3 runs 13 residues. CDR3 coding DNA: TGCGCCAGCAGCTTGACTTTCGAGGGGAAGGAGTTCTTC. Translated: CASSLTFEGKEFF.

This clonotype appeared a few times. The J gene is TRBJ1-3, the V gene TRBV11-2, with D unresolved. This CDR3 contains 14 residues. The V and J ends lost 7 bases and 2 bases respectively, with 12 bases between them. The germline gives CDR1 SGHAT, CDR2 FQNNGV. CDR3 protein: CASTTWTAGNTIYF. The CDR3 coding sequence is TGTGCCAGCACCACTTGGACGGCTGGAAACACCATATATTTT.